This T cell receptor beta chain was sequenced in a study of T cell responses to AZD1222 COVID-19 vaccine. Data came from immunoSEQ multiplex PCR; TCRdb stores just in-frame clones and leaves some out. The sample carries around 76,000 clones, over 80% recorded once. General study findings and limits: Breadth and depth of Spike-specific TCRs rose after two AZD1222 doses. Just a handful of AZD1222 recipients were seropositive at baseline. Reportedly, close to half of spike-specific TCRs are directed against unmutated variant regions.

In regard to this clone: Its antigen is not identified.

CDR3 size: 14 residues. Germline assignment: CDR1 SGDLS and CDR2 YYNGEE. J gave up 9 bases and V 4 bases, and 13 bases lay outside the gene matches. Material: peripheral blood, obtained on day 0 of AZD1222 vaccination. The sequence derives from an adult in good health. This chain connects TRBV9 to TRBJ2-7, with 7 bases fitting TRBD2. CDR3 in amino acids: CASSPRGGGLGQYF. The CDR3 DNA is TGTGCCAGCAGCCCCCGGGGCGGGGGATTGGGGCAGTACTTC.